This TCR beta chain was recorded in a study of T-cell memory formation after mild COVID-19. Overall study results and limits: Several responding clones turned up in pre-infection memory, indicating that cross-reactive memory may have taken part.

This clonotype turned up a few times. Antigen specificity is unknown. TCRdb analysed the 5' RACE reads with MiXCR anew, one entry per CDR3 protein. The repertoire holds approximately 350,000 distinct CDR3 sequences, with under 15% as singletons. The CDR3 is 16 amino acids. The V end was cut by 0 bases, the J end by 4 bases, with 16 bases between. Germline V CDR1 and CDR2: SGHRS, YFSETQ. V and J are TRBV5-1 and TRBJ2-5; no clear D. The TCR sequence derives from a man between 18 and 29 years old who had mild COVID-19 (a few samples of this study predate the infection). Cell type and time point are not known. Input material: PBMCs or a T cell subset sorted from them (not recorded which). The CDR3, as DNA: TGCGCCAGCAGCTTGGGGTTCCGGCTCGGTGGAGAGACCCAGTACTTC. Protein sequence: CASSLGFRLGGETQYF.